Sequencing of this TCR beta chain was carried out in a study of T-cell memory formation after mild COVID-19. V lost 5 bases and J lost 8; bases outside the gene matches: 6. This CDR3 has 13 amino acids. The germline V gene has CDR1 SGHVS and CDR2 FNYEAQ. A 5'RACE reaction primed in the constant segment made cDNA libraries of TCR alpha and TCR beta, and these carried sample barcodes and UMIs. Each CDR3 protein gets one entry after TCRdb re-called the 5' RACE reads with MiXCR. The sample includes about 190,000 distinct CDR3 sequences, around 16% of them seen just once. The TCR was taken from an adult woman who had mild COVID-19 (a few samples of this study predate the infection). Cell type and time point are not known. Material: PBMCs or a T cell subset sorted from them (not recorded which). This rearrangement joins TRBV7-6 to TRBJ2-3; 8 nucleotides match TRBD2. The CDR3 spells CASSARGGSTQYF. The CDR3 nucleotides are TGTGCCAGCAGCGCTCGGGGGGGCTCTACGCAGTATTTT.